These 12 T cell receptor beta chains share one sample of origin, sequenced in a study of CD8+ T cells in alopecia areata. The treatment is: oral pan-JAK inhibitor, 5-10 mg twice daily. cDNA serving as the sequencing template came from extracted, reverse transcribed RNA. Profiled with immunoSEQ multiplex PCR; TCRdb holds only in-frame clones, not every one. The sample carries approximately 180,000 clones, around 60% recorded once. The starting material was CD4+ T cells sorted from blood, obtained at week 49, from a patient treated with tofacitinib. Receptors were obtained from a human donor with alopecia areata.

The genes are TRBV29-1 and TRBJ2-1, with D possibly TRBD1 on 5 matching bases. The CDR3 consists of 13 residues. CDR1 SQVTM and CDR2 ANQGSEA come from the germline V gene. V was shortened by 7 bases and J by 3 bases, with 13 bases between the two germline ends. In DNA, the CDR3 is TGCAGCGCGGACACACCGGGCTACAATGAGCAGTTCTTC. Translated: CSADTPGYNEQFF.

To note about this clone: Additional DNA sequences in this sample encode the identical CDR3. The rearrangement links TRBV29-1 to TRBJ1-2; D call uncertain. Germline V lookup: CDR1 SQVTM, CDR2 ANQGSEA. The CDR3 extends over 11 amino acids. V lost 3 bases, J lost 4 bases, and 6 bases lay in between. The CDR3 spells CSVDRVYGYTF. The CDR3, as DNA: TGCAGCGTTGACCGAGTCTATGGCTACACCTTC.

The V gene is TRBV7-8, the J gene TRBJ2-3; 11 bases line up with TRBD2. CDR1 is SGHVS and CDR2 is FQNEAQ in the germline V gene. The CDR3 extends over 19 amino acids. Losses at the gene ends were 5 bases for V and 0 bases for J; bases not matched to a gene: 13. The DNA of the CDR3 is TGTGCCAGCAGCATGTACCTAGCGGGGGGCCTTTCTAGCACAGATACGCAGTATTTT. Its protein product is CASSMYLAGGLSSTDTQYF.

The J gene is TRBJ2-6, the V gene TRBV9; weak D call: TRBD1 (5 bases). This CDR3 comprises 14 residues. Trimming pared 10 bases from V and 3 bases from J, leaving 14 bases between. The germline V gene encodes CDR1 SGDLS and CDR2 YYNGEE. The CDR3 DNA sequence: TGTGCCCACTCAGGACATGGTGGGGCCAACGTCCTGACTTTC. It specifies CAHSGHGGANVLTF.

V is TRBV7-9 and J is TRBJ2-1, with 13 bases fitting TRBD2. CDR1 and CDR2 from the germline V gene are SEHNR and FQNEAQ (reference sequence). With V trimmed by 5 bases and J by 7 bases, 11 bases remained unmatched. This CDR3 comprises 17 residues. CDR3 in DNA: TGTGCCAGCAGCCCTATGGTACTAGCGGGGGGGCGGAATGAGCAGTTCTTC. Translated: CASSPMVLAGGRNEQFF.

This clone was picked up a small number of times. In the same sample, other DNA sequences code for this CDR3. The chain uses TRBV9 and TRBJ1-1, with unresolved D. Deletions cut 0 bases from V and 3 bases from J, with 3 bases between. Germline CDR1 SGDLS, CDR2 YYNGEE. The CDR3 covers 12 residues. CDR3 bases: TGTGCCAGCAGCGTAGTGGACACTGAAGCTTTCTTT. Translating it yields CASSVVDTEAFF.

This chain connects TRBV7-9 to TRBJ2-7; D assignment may be TRBD1 or TRBD2 (5 bases each). The CDR3 has 13 amino acids. Germline CDR1 and CDR2: SEHNR and FQNEAQ (reference sequence). Trimming stripped 7 bases from V and 0 bases from J, with 10 bases between. CDR3 protein: CASTGRSSYEQYF. Here the CDR3 DNA reads TGTGCCAGCACGGGACGTAGCTCCTACGAGCAGTACTTC.

The V call is TRBV11-2, the J call TRBJ1-1, with D maybe TRBD1 (5 bases). Trimming stripped 6 bases from V and 3 bases from J, with 20 bases between. Germline V gene data show CDR1 as SGHAT and CDR2 as FQNNGV. The CDR3 length is 16 residues. Written as DNA, the CDR3 is TGTGCCAGCAGGCCCATAGGAAGGGGCCTGGACACTGAAGCTTTCTTT. This sequence encodes CASRPIGRGLDTEAFF.

The genes are TRBV29-1 and TRBJ2-7; the D gene could be TRBD1 or TRBD2 (5 bases each). The V end was cut by 7 bases, the J end by 5 bases, with 15 bases between. Per germline, CDR1 SQVTM and CDR2 ANQGSEA. This CDR3 contains 12 residues. CDR3 loop: CSGGLSRDEQYF. CDR3 nucleotide sequence: TGCAGCGGAGGACTTAGCAGGGACGAGCAGTACTTC.

The CDR3 nucleotides read TGCAGCGTTGGCCGGGACATTGAGCGCGAGCAGTACTTC. Protein: CSVGRDIEREQYF. The rearrangement joins TRBV29-1 to TRBJ2-7; D perhaps matches TRBD1 (6 bases). Germline values: CDR1 SQVTM, CDR2 ANQGSEA. The CDR3 is 13 amino acids. V was clipped by 4 bases and J by 6 bases, with 16 bases between them.

V and J are TRBV5-1 and TRBJ2-7, with 7 bases lining up with TRBD1. The CDR3 sequence is 14 residues long. V dropped 2 bases and J dropped 5; count of bases not matched to a gene: 7. Germline V lookup: CDR1 SGHRS, CDR2 YFSETQ. This CDR3 reads CASSLRQGLDEQYF. The CDR3 coding sequence is TGCGCCAGCAGCTTACGACAGGGCTTGGACGAGCAGTACTTC. Full variable domain (missing parts from reference TRBV5-1 and TRBJ2-7): KAGVTQTPRYLIKTRGQQVTLSCSPISGHRSVSWYQQTPGQGLQFLFEYFSETQRNKGNFPGRFSGRQFSNSRSEMNVSTLELGDSALYLCASSLRQGLDEQYFGPGTRLTVT.

This chain links TRBV5-4 with TRBJ2-3; 9 bases match TRBD2. Germline V gives CDR1 SGHNT, CDR2 YYREEE (reference sequence). Trimming removed 2 bases from V and 6 bases from J; junction bases left unmatched: 7. CDR3 size: 15 residues. The CDR3 protein is CASSLPGLAADTQYF. The DNA of the CDR3 is TGTGCCAGCAGCTTACCGGGACTAGCTGCGGATACGCAGTATTTT.